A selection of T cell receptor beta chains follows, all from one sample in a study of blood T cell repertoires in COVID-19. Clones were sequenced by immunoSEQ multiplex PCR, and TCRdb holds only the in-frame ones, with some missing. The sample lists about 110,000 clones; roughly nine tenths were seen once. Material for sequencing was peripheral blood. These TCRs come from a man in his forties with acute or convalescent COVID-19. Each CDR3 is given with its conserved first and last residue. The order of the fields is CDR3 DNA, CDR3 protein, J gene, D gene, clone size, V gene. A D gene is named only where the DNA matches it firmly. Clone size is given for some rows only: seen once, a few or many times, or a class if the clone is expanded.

CDR3 DNA: TGTGCCTGGACACAGGGAATAGATGAAAAACTGTTTTTT
CDR3 protein: CAWTQGIDEKLFF
J gene: TRBJ1-4
D gene: NA
clone size: NA
V gene: TRBV30

CDR3 DNA: TGTGCCAGCAGTACCCGACAGGGGGCGCGTTACCAAGAGACCCAGTACTTC
CDR3 protein: CASSTRQGARYQETQYF
J gene: TRBJ2-5
D gene: TRBD1
clone size: NA
V gene: TRBV6-2/TRBV6-3

CDR3 DNA: TGTGCCAGCAGCTTGGACAGAGATTATGAAAAACTGTTTTTT
CDR3 protein: CASSLDRDYEKLFF
J gene: TRBJ1-4
D gene: NA
clone size: NA
V gene: TRBV5-4

CDR3 DNA: TGTGCCAGCAGCTTGGCTTCGCGGCAGCTGAACACTGAAGCTTTCTTT
CDR3 protein: CASSLASRQLNTEAFF
J gene: TRBJ1-1
D gene: NA
clone size: few
V gene: TRBV5-6

CDR3 DNA: TGTGCCAGTACCCGGGGGGGTCTGTACCAAGAGACCCAGTACTTC
CDR3 protein: CASTRGGLYQETQYF
J gene: TRBJ2-5
D gene: TRBD2
clone size: NA
V gene: TRBV19

CDR3 DNA: TGTGCCAGCAGTTCGACAGGGATTAATGAAAAACTGTTTTTT
CDR3 protein: CASSSTGINEKLFF
J gene: TRBJ1-4
D gene: TRBD1
clone size: NA
V gene: TRBV7-9

CDR3 DNA: TGTGCCAGCAGTACCCGTACTTCCCTTTACGAGCAGTACTTC
CDR3 protein: CASSTRTSLYEQYF
J gene: TRBJ2-7
D gene: NA
clone size: NA
V gene: TRBV6-5

CDR3 DNA: TGTGCCAGCAGCGCCTACAGGGGAGTCTCTGGAAACACCATATATTTT
CDR3 protein: CASSAYRGVSGNTIYF
J gene: TRBJ1-3
D gene: TRBD1
clone size: NA
V gene: TRBV7-8

CDR3 DNA: TGTGCCTGGAGCGTCCCCCCAGGGGGAGGTCAGCCCCAGCATTTT
CDR3 protein: CAWSVPPGGGQPQHF
J gene: TRBJ1-5
D gene: TRBD1
clone size: NA
V gene: TRBV30

CDR3 DNA: TGCGCCAGCAGCTTGGCCCGGGACAACTACGAGCAGTACTTC
CDR3 protein: CASSLARDNYEQYF
J gene: TRBJ2-7
D gene: NA
clone size: NA
V gene: TRBV5-1

CDR3 DNA: TGCAGCGTTGAAGGCGCACACACCACGGGGAACACTGAAGCTTTCTTT
CDR3 protein: CSVEGAHTTGNTEAFF
J gene: TRBJ1-1
D gene: NA
clone size: NA
V gene: TRBV29-1

CDR3 DNA: TGTGCCAGCAGCCAAGATGGTTGGGAGGGTAGCTCCTACGAGCAGTACTTC
CDR3 protein: CASSQDGWEGSSYEQYF
J gene: TRBJ2-7
D gene: TRBD2
clone size: NA
V gene: TRBV3-1/TRBV3-2

CDR3 DNA: TGTGCCAGCAGCTTTGGAGGGGCGGGCAATCAGCCCCAGCATTTT
CDR3 protein: CASSFGGAGNQPQHF
J gene: TRBJ1-5
D gene: NA
clone size: NA
V gene: TRBV7-2

CDR3 DNA: TGTGCCAGCAGGCAGGGAGGCCAAGAGACCCAGTACTTC
CDR3 protein: CASRQGGQETQYF
J gene: TRBJ2-5
D gene: NA
clone size: NA
V gene: TRBV3-1/TRBV3-2

CDR3 DNA: TGTGCCAGCAGCTTAAGCCCAGCGGGGGGGCTGGACAATGAGCAGTTCTTC
CDR3 protein: CASSLSPAGGLDNEQFF
J gene: TRBJ2-1
D gene: TRBD2
clone size: few
V gene: TRBV7-3

CDR3 DNA: TGTGCCAGCAGTTACTCGGGGACAGGGAACTACGAGCAGTACTTC
CDR3 protein: CASSYSGTGNYEQYF
J gene: TRBJ2-7
D gene: TRBD1
clone size: NA
V gene: TRBV6-6

CDR3 DNA: TGTGCCAGCAGCGACCTTGACAGGGGGGCCGGGGAGCTGTTTTTT
CDR3 protein: CASSDLDRGAGELFF
J gene: TRBJ2-2
D gene: TRBD1
clone size: NA
V gene: TRBV7-9

CDR3 DNA: TGCGCCAGCAGCCAAGATCGAATCGGTGCCTACGAGCAGTACTTC
CDR3 protein: CASSQDRIGAYEQYF
J gene: TRBJ2-7
D gene: NA
clone size: NA
V gene: TRBV4-1

CDR3 DNA: TGCGCCAGCAGCCAAGAGCGGCGCTCCTACAATGAGCAGTTCTTC
CDR3 protein: CASSQERRSYNEQFF
J gene: TRBJ2-1
D gene: NA
clone size: NA
V gene: TRBV4-1

CDR3 DNA: TGTGCCAGCAGTATCAGGACAGGAGCTGGAAACACCATATATTTT
CDR3 protein: CASSIRTGAGNTIYF
J gene: TRBJ1-3
D gene: TRBD1
clone size: NA
V gene: TRBV6-5

CDR3 DNA: TGTGCCTGGACCGCAGACATAAAGAACACTGAAGCTTTCTTT
CDR3 protein: CAWTADIKNTEAFF
J gene: TRBJ1-1
D gene: NA
clone size: NA
V gene: TRBV30

CDR3 DNA: TGTGCCAGCAGCTTTGGGGCTAGCGGACCCTACGAGCAGTACTTC
CDR3 protein: CASSFGASGPYEQYF
J gene: TRBJ2-7
D gene: TRBD2
clone size: NA
V gene: TRBV5-8

CDR3 DNA: TGTGCCAGTAGTGTCCAGGGTCGAAATGAGCAGTTCTTC
CDR3 protein: CASSVQGRNEQFF
J gene: TRBJ2-1
D gene: NA
clone size: NA
V gene: TRBV19

CDR3 DNA: TGTGCCAGCAGCTTGGTACTTAACACAGATACGCAGTATTTT
CDR3 protein: CASSLVLNTDTQYF
J gene: TRBJ2-3
D gene: NA
clone size: NA
V gene: TRBV5-5

CDR3 DNA: TGTGCCAGCAGTTACGATCGCCAGGGGGGTCAGCCCCAGCATTTT
CDR3 protein: CASSYDRQGGQPQHF
J gene: TRBJ1-5
D gene: TRBD1
clone size: NA
V gene: TRBV6-5

CDR3 DNA: TGCGCCAGCAGCCCGACAGGGAATCAGCCCCAGCATTTT
CDR3 protein: CASSPTGNQPQHF
J gene: TRBJ1-5
D gene: TRBD1
clone size: few
V gene: TRBV5-1

CDR3 DNA: TGTGCCACCAGCAGAGATCTGGGACTGGAGGAGACCCAGTACTTC
CDR3 protein: CATSRDLGLEETQYF
J gene: TRBJ2-5
D gene: NA
clone size: once
V gene: TRBV15

CDR3 DNA: TGCGCCAGCAGCTTGAACAGCCCAGACTCTGGAAACACCATATATTTT
CDR3 protein: CASSLNSPDSGNTIYF
J gene: TRBJ1-3
D gene: NA
clone size: NA
V gene: TRBV5-1

CDR3 DNA: TGTGCCTGGAATCTGGGGGGTAATTCACCCCTCCACTTT
CDR3 protein: CAWNLGGNSPLHF
J gene: TRBJ1-6
D gene: NA
clone size: NA
V gene: TRBV30